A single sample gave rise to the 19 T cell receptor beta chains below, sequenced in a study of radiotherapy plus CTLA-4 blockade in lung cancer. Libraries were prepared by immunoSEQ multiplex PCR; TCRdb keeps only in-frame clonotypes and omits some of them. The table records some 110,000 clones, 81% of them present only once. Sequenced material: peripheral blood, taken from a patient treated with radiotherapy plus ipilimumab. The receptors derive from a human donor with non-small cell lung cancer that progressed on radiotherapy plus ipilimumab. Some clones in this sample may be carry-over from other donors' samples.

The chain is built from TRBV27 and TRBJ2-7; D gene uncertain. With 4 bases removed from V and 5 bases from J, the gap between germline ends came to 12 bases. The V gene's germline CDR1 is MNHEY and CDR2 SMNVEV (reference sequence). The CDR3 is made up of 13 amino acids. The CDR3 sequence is CASSYSGMDEQYF. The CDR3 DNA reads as TGTGCCAGCAGTTATTCAGGAATGGACGAGCAGTACTTC.

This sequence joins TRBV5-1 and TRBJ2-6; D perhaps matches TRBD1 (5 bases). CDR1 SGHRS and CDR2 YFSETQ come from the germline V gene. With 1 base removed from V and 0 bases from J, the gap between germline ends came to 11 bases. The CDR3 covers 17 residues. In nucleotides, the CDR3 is TGCGCCAGCAGCTTGCGGTCAGGGAACTCTGGGGCCAACGTCCTGACTTTC. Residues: CASSLRSGNSGANVLTF.

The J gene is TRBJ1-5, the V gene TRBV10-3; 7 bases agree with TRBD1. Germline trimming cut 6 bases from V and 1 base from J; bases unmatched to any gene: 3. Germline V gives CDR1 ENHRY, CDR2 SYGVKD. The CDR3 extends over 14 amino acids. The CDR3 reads CAISEGGSNQPQHF. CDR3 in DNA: TGTGCCATCAGCGAAGGGGGCAGCAATCAGCCCCAGCATTTT.

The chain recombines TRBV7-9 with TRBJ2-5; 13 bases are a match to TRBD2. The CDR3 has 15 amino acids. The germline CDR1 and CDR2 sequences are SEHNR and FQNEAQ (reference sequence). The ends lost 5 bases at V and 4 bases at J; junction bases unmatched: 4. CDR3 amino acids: CASSPRLAGGETQYF. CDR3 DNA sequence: TGTGCCAGCAGCCCCCGACTAGCGGGGGGAGAGACCCAGTACTTC.

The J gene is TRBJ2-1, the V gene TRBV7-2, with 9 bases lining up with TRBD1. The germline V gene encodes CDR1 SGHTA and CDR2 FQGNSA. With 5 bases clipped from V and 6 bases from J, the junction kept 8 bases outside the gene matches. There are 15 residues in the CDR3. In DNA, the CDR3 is TGTGCCAGCAGCAAGAGGGGACAGGGAGGCAATGAGCAGTTCTTC. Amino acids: CASSKRGQGGNEQFF.

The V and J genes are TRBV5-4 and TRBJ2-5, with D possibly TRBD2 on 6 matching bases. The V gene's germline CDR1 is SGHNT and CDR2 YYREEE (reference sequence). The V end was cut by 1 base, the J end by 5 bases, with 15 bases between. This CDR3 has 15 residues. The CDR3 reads CASSLYRTGEETQYF. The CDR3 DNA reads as TGTGCCAGCAGCTTGTACCGGACGGGAGAGGAGACCCAGTACTTC.

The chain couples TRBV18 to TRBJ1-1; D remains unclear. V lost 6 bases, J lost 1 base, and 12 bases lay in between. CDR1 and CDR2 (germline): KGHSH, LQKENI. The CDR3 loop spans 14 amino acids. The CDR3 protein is CASSLDRSNTEAFF. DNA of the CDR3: TGTGCCAGCTCTCTGGACCGATCGAACACTGAAGCTTTCTTT.

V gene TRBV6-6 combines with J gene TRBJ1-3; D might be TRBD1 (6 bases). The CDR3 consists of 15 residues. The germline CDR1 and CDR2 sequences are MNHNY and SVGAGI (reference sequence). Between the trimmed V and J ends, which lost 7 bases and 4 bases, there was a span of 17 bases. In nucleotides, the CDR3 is TGTGCCAGCATAGGGGGTTCTTCGTCCGGAAACACCATATATTTT. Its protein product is CASIGGSSSGNTIYF.

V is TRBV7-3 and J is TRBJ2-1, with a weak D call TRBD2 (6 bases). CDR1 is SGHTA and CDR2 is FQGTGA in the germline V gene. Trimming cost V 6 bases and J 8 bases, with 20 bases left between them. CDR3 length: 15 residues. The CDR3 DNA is TGTGCCAGCAGTCCACGCCGGGACCGGAGGGATGAGCAGTTCTTC. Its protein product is CASSPRRDRRDEQFF.

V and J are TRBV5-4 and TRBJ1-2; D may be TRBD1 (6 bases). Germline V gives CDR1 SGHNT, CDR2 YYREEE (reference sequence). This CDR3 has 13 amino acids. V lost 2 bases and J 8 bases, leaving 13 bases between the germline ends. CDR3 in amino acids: CASSFGQSSGYTF. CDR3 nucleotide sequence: TGTGCCAGCAGCTTTGGACAGTCGTCCGGCTACACCTTC.

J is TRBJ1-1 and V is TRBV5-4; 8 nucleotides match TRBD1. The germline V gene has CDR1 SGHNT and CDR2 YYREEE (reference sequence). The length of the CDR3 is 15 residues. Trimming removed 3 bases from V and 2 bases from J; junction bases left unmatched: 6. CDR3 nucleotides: TGTGCCAGCAGCTCGTCAGACAGGGGAAACACTGAAGCTTTCTTT. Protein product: CASSSSDRGNTEAFF.

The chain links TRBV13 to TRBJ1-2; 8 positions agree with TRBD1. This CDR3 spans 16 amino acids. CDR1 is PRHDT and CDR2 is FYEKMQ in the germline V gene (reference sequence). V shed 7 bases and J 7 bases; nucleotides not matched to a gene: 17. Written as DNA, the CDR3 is TGTGCCAGCAAGGGTCCGGGGACAGGAAGATTTAGTGGCTACACCTTC. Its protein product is CASKGPGTGRFSGYTF.

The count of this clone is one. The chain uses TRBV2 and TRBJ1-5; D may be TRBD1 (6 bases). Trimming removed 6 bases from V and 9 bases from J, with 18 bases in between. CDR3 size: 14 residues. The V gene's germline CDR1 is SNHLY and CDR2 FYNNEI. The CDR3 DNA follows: TGTGCCAGCAGGAGAGACGGGGGGCGATGGCCCCAGCATTTT. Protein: CASRRDGGRWPQHF.

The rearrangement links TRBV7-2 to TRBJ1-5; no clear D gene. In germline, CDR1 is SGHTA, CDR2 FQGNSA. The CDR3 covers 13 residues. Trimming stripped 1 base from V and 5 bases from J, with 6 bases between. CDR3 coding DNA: TGTGCCAGCAGCTTAGGTACCTATCAGCCCCAGCATTTT. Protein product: CASSLGTYQPQHF.

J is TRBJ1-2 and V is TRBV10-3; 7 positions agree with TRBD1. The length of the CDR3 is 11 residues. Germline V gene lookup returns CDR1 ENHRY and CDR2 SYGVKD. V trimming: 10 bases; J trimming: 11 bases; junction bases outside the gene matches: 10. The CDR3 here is CATSRQGDYTF. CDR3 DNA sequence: TGTGCCACTTCTAGACAGGGCGATTACACCTTC.

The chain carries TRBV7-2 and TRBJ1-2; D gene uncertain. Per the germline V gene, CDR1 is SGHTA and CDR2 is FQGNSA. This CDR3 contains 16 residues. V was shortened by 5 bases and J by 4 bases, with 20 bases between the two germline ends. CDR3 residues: CASSPMRGGKLYGYTF. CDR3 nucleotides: TGTGCCAGCAGCCCCATGCGGGGAGGTAAACTCTATGGCTACACCTTC.

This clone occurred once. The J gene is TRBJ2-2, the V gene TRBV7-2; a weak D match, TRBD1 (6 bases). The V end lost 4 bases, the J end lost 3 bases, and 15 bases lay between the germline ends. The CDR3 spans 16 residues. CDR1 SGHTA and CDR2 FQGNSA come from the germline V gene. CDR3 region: CASSSWATGDTGELFF. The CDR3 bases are TGTGCCAGCAGCTCTTGGGCGACAGGTGACACCGGGGAGCTGTTTTTT. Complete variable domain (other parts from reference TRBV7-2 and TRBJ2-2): GAGVSQSPSNKVTEKGKDVELRCDPISGHTALYWYRQSLGQGLEFLIYFQGNSAPDKSGLPSDRFSAERTGGSVSTLTIQRTQQEDSAVYLCASSSWATGDTGELFFGEGSRLTVL.

CDR3 nucleotide sequence: TGTGCCAGTAGTATTGATATGTCAAGTCCGGTCGGGAGGGGAGCTTTCTTT. Amino acid sequence: CASSIDMSSPVGRGAFF. The chain uses TRBV19 and TRBJ1-1, with D perhaps matching TRBD1 (5 bases). The CDR3 has 17 residues. Trimming stripped 3 bases from V and 10 bases from J, with 27 bases between. From germline, CDR1 is LNHDA and CDR2 SQIVND (reference sequence).

CDR3 residues: CASSYRTDQPQHF. Written as DNA, the CDR3 is TGTGCCAGCAGTTACAGGACGGACCAGCCCCAGCATTTT. The chain employs TRBV6-5 and TRBJ1-5; D unresolved. The CDR3 sequence is 13 residues long. The ends were cut back, 2 bases at V and 7 bases at J, with 9 bases in the middle. The V gene's germline CDR1 is MNHEY and CDR2 SVGAGI.